These 28 T cell receptor beta chains originate from one sample sequenced in a study of control samples from healthy donors and cancer patients. The assay was immunoSEQ multiplex PCR, and TCRdb's table has in-frame clones only and misses some. The data contain more than 65,000 clones, approximately 90% of them singletons. Sequences were obtained from PBMCs. The receptors come from an older woman with head and neck cancer.

DNA for the CDR3: TGCGCCAGCAGCCCGAAGGGGGATGGGGCTGACACTGAAGCTTTCTTT. This sequence encodes CASSPKGDGADTEAFF. The rearrangement uses TRBV5-1 and TRBJ1-1, with D perhaps matching TRBD1 (6 bases). Per germline, CDR1 SGHRS and CDR2 YFSETQ. This CDR3 region has 16 residues. The V gene lost 4 bases and the J gene lost 3 bases, with 19 bases spanning the gap.

This chain connects TRBV3-1 (or the pseudogene TRBV3-2) to TRBJ2-1; 8 bases map to TRBD2. Germline-derived CDR1 and CDR2 are LGHDT and YNNKEL (reference sequence). The V and J ends lost 2 bases and 3 bases, in that order; junction bases with no gene match: 3. This CDR3 has 15 amino acids. The CDR3 loop reads CASSQIAGSYNEQFF. The DNA of the CDR3 is TGTGCCAGCAGCCAAATAGCGGGGAGCTACAATGAGCAGTTCTTC.

This clone came up a few times. The chain employs TRBV7-9 and TRBJ2-3; 7 bases fit TRBD2. The germline gives CDR1 SEHNR, CDR2 FQNEAQ (reference sequence). The CDR3 contains 15 residues. V was pared by 1 base and J by 6 bases, with 7 bases of the junction left unmatched. The CDR3 loop is CASSLGASGMDTQYF. DNA of the CDR3: TGTGCCAGCAGCTTAGGGGCTAGCGGAATGGATACGCAGTATTTT.

This chain links TRBV18 with TRBJ2-7; the match to TRBD2 covers 10 bases. V lost 3 bases to trimming and J lost 6 bases; unmatched junction nucleotides: 8. Germline V CDR1 and CDR2: KGHSH, LQKENI. This CDR3 region has 15 residues. The CDR3 here is CASSPGLAGDPEQYF. The CDR3 coding sequence is TGTGCCAGCTCACCGGGTCTAGCGGGAGACCCCGAGCAGTACTTC.

This clone was counted once. This chain joins TRBV7-6 and TRBJ2-5, with 10 positions matching TRBD2. Trimming took 5 bases from V and 1 from J; bases not matched to a gene: 7. CDR3 size: 16 residues. Germline lookup yields CDR1 SGHVS and CDR2 FNYEAQ. CDR3 in DNA: TGTGCCAGCAGCGCTCGACTAGCGGGCCTCCAAGAGACCCAGTACTTC. It codes for CASSARLAGLQETQYF.

V usage is TRBV5-1 and J usage is TRBJ2-1, with 10 bases lining up with TRBD2. V shed 2 bases, J shed 5 bases, and the junction held 4 bases outside the gene matches. Germline CDR1 and CDR2: SGHRS and YFSETQ. The CDR3 length is 15 residues. CDR3 residues: CASSLAGGLDNEQFF. CDR3 in DNA: TGCGCCAGCAGCTTAGCGGGAGGGCTCGACAATGAGCAGTTCTTC.

The rearrangement joins TRBV19 to TRBJ2-2, with 11 bases matching TRBD2. Germline-derived CDR1 and CDR2 are LNHDA and SQIVND (reference sequence). The CDR3 runs to 16 residues. With V trimmed by 4 bases and J by 4 bases, 5 bases remained unmatched. CDR3 protein: CASSTGLAGLTGELFF. CDR3 bases: TGTGCCAGTAGTACTGGACTAGCGGGCCTCACCGGGGAGCTGTTTTTT.

This chain joins TRBV9 and TRBJ2-1, with D possibly TRBD2 on 5 matching bases. CDR1 SGDLS and CDR2 YYNGEE come from the germline V gene. Trimming took off 4 bases at V and 0 bases at J, with 17 bases between the two ends. The CDR3 has 17 amino acids. DNA for the CDR3: TGTGCCAGCAGCTTCGGACTCGCCCTCAGCTCCTACAATGAGCAGTTCTTC. It encodes CASSFGLALSSYNEQFF.

The chain recombines TRBV9 with TRBJ2-1; D unclear. The V end was cut by 4 bases, the J end by 7 bases, with 15 bases between. The CDR3 loop spans 14 amino acids. Germline V CDR1 and CDR2: SGDLS, YYNGEE. CDR3 DNA: TGTGCCAGCAGCTATCGACCACTACAGAATGAGCAGTTCTTC. It encodes CASSYRPLQNEQFF.

This chain joins TRBV10-3 and TRBJ1-1, with 8 bases aligning to TRBD1. J lost 6 bases, V lost 7 bases, and 10 bases had no gene match. This CDR3 contains 14 residues. Germline CDR1 ENHRY, CDR2 SYGVKD. CDR3 in amino acids: CAINRQGPVAEAFF. CDR3 in DNA: TGTGCCATCAACAGACAGGGGCCAGTTGCTGAAGCTTTCTTT.

This chain joins TRBV18 and TRBJ2-1; 8 bases align to TRBD2. The CDR3 is 14 residues long. Germline-derived CDR1 and CDR2 are KGHSH and LQKENI. V lost 2 bases, J lost 4 bases, and 1 base stayed unmatched. The CDR3 bases are TGTGCCAGCTCACCAAGCGGGGGATACAATGAGCAGTTCTTC. This translates into CASSPSGGYNEQFF.

The rearrangement joins TRBV18 to TRBJ2-3; no clear D. Trimming left V 2 bases short and J 3 bases short, with 3 bases between. Germline CDR1 reads KGHSH; CDR2 reads LQKENI. This CDR3 spans 12 amino acids. The CDR3 loop is CASSPFTDTQYF. CDR3 bases: TGTGCCAGCTCACCATTTACAGATACGCAGTATTTT.

The chain links TRBV7-2 to TRBJ2-7, with TRBD2 identical over 10 bases. Germline V gene lookup returns CDR1 SGHTA and CDR2 FQGNSA. CDR3 length equals 14 residues. The trim removed 3 bases at V and 4 bases at J, leaving 3 bases unmatched. CDR3: CASSFLTSGYEQYF. CDR3 DNA: TGTGCCAGCAGCTTCCTGACTAGCGGGTACGAGCAGTACTTC.

The sample holds one count of this clone. This rearrangement joins TRBV7-3 to TRBJ2-2; D may correspond to TRBD1 or TRBD2 (5 bases each). CDR1 is SGHTA, CDR2 FQGTGA, per germline. There are 18 residues in the CDR3. Trimming removed 2 bases at V and 0 bases at J, with 16 bases between. The chain's CDR3 is CASSLPPRDPANTGELFF. CDR3 nucleotide sequence: TGTGCCAGCAGCTTACCTCCCCGGGACCCGGCGAACACCGGGGAGCTGTTTTTT.

The chain employs TRBV5-4 and TRBJ2-7; 10 bases are a match to TRBD2. Trimming took 3 bases from V and 6 from J; bases not matched to a gene: 15. Germline CDR1 SGHNT, CDR2 YYREEE (reference sequence). CDR3 length equals 17 residues. The CDR3 here is CASSSPSGRARVGEQYF. CDR3 coding DNA: TGTGCCAGCAGCTCCCCCAGCGGGAGGGCCCGGGTGGGCGAGCAGTACTTC.

The V call is TRBV5-1, the J call TRBJ1-5, with D possibly TRBD1 on 6 matching bases. This CDR3 has 15 residues. The germline CDR1 and CDR2 sequences are SGHRS and YFSETQ. V shed 3 bases and J shed 2 bases, with 12 bases lying between them. CDR3 sequence (DNA): TGCGCCAGCAGCTCGGGTGAGGGGGGCAATCAGCCCCAGCATTTT. Translated: CASSSGEGGNQPQHF.

The V gene is TRBV3-1 (or the pseudogene TRBV3-2), the J gene TRBJ1-2, with 10 bases that match TRBD1. Germline V CDR1 and CDR2: LGHDT, YNNKEL (reference sequence). V shed 4 bases, J shed 7 bases, and the junction held 9 bases outside the gene matches. The CDR3 has 15 amino acids. The CDR3 is CASSRSGTGAPGYTF. Here the CDR3 DNA reads TGTGCCAGCAGCCGTTCCGGGACAGGGGCGCCTGGCTACACCTTC.

This clone was seen just once. The chain employs TRBV5-8 and TRBJ2-6; tentative D call: TRBD1 (6 bases). V was clipped by 1 base and J by 0 bases, with 20 bases between them. Germline assignment: CDR1 SGHTS and CDR2 YDEGEE. CDR3 length: 20 amino acids. The DNA of the CDR3 is TGTGCCAGCAGCTTGTTTTCAGGGGTCTACTACACCTCTGGGGCCAACGTCCTGACTTTC. Translation gives CASSLFSGVYYTSGANVLTF.

The chain carries TRBV5-1 and TRBJ1-2; D gene uncertain. Germline V gene data show CDR1 as SGHRS and CDR2 as YFSETQ. CDR3 length: 13 residues. The V and J ends lost 0 bases and 4 bases respectively, with 7 bases between them. This CDR3 reads CASSLGDIYGYTF. CDR3 bases: TGCGCCAGCAGCTTGGGAGACATCTATGGCTACACCTTC.

With respect to this clone: This CDR3 is also generated by other DNA sequences in the sample. CDR3 nucleotides: TGCAGCGTTGAAGGACAGCTGAACACTGAAGCTTTCTTT. Translated, it gives CSVEGQLNTEAFF. The genes are TRBV29-1 and TRBJ1-1, with D possibly TRBD1 on 5 matching bases. With 1 base removed from V and 0 bases from J, the gap between germline ends came to 6 bases. The CDR3 extends over 13 amino acids. The germline CDR1 and CDR2 sequences are SQVTM and ANQGSEA.

The chain is built from TRBV30 and TRBJ2-5, with D possibly being TRBD2 (6 bases). Between the trimmed V and J ends, which lost 1 base and 8 bases, there was a span of 17 bases. The germline CDR1 and CDR2 sequences are GTSNPN and SVGIG (reference sequence). CDR3 size: 14 residues. The CDR3 here is CAWSGDGTGGTQYF. CDR3 nucleotide sequence: TGTGCCTGGAGTGGGGACGGGACTGGGGGAACCCAGTACTTC.

This clone has only a few counts. V is TRBV19 and J is TRBJ2-3; 8 positions match TRBD1. The V gene's germline CDR1 is LNHDA and CDR2 SQIVND (reference sequence). V was clipped by 7 bases and J by 1 base; unmatched bases: 10. The CDR3 runs to 16 residues. Here the CDR3 reads CASTEHRGSRTDTQYF. The CDR3 nucleotides are TGTGCCAGTACCGAACACAGGGGGAGTCGCACAGATACGCAGTATTTT.

The table lists this clone with a count of one. The gene calls are TRBV5-1 and TRBJ2-3, with D perhaps being TRBD1 or TRBD2 (5 bases each). CDR3 length: 16 amino acids. Trimming stripped 4 bases from V and 0 bases from J, with 15 bases between. Looked up from germline, CDR1 is SGHRS and CDR2 is YFSETQ. The CDR3 spells CASSEHRGTSTDTQYF. The CDR3 DNA sequence: TGCGCCAGCAGCGAGCACCGGGGCACCAGCACAGATACGCAGTATTTT.

The chain has TRBV6-5 and TRBJ2-1; D unresolved. Trimming took off 10 bases at V and 1 base at J, with 17 bases between the two ends. This CDR3 comprises 15 residues. From germline, CDR1 is MNHEY and CDR2 SVGAGI. For the CDR3, the DNA is TGTGCCACCCAACAAGGAGAAGGGTCCTACAATGAGCAGTTCTTC. This codes for CATQQGEGSYNEQFF.

The chain joins TRBV19 to TRBJ2-3; D gene ambiguous. Germline assignment: CDR1 LNHDA and CDR2 SQIVND (reference sequence). V was clipped by 3 bases and J by 6 bases, with 7 bases between them. The CDR3 runs to 12 residues. The CDR3 spells CASSITRDTQYF. DNA of the CDR3: TGTGCCAGTAGTATTACCCGTGATACGCAGTATTTT.

The chain couples TRBV7-9 to TRBJ2-1, with TRBD2 matching over 12 bases. The CDR3 runs to 15 residues. Germline loops: CDR1 SEHNR, CDR2 FQNEAQ (reference sequence). The trim removed 5 bases at V and 5 bases at J, leaving 4 bases unmatched. Here the CDR3 DNA reads TGTGCCAGCAGCACCGGACTAGCGGGAAACAATGAGCAGTTCTTC. As protein: CASSTGLAGNNEQFF.

The chain links TRBV30 to TRBJ1-5; the match to TRBD1 covers 8 bases. CDR3 length: 13 residues. The junction had 5 bases not matched to a gene; V was cut back by 4 bases and J by 6 bases. Per the germline V gene, CDR1 is GTSNPN and CDR2 is SVGIG (reference sequence). The CDR3 reads CAWNTGGGQPQHF. The CDR3 bases are TGTGCCTGGAATACAGGGGGAGGTCAGCCCCAGCATTTT.

The J gene is TRBJ1-3, the V gene TRBV19; maybe TRBD1 (6 bases). V lost 8 bases, J lost 0 bases, and 11 bases lay in between. This CDR3 contains 14 residues. Germline CDR1 LNHDA, CDR2 SQIVND (reference sequence). The CDR3 is CASGTGSSGNTIYF. The CDR3 region has the DNA TGTGCCAGTGGTACAGGGAGCTCTGGAAACACCATATATTTT.